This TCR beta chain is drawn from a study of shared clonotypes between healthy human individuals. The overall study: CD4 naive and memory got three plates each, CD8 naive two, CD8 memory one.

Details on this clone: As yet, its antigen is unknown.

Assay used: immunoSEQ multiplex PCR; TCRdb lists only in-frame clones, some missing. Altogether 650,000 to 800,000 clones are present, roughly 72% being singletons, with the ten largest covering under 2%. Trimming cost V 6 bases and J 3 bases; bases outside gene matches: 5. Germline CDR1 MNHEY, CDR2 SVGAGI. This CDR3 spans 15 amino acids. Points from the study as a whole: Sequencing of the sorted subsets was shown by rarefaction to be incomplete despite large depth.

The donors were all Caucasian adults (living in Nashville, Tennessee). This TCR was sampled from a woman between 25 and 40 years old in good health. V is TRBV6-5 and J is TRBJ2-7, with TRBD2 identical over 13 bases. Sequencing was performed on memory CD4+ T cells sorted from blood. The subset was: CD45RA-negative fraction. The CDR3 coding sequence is TGTGCCAGCAGCCCACTAGCGGGAGGGGGCTACGAGCAGTACTTC. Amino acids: CASSPLAGGGYEQYF.